The TCR beta chain under discussion was sequenced for a study of memory CD4+ T cells and cytomegalovirus serostatus. The CDR3 loop spans 13 amino acids. The V segment lost 8 bases and the J segment 7 bases; nucleotides outside the gene matches: 10. Profiled with immunoSEQ multiplex PCR; TCRdb holds only in-frame clones, not every one. Here the sample spans 45,000 to 55,000 clones, just over 75% being singletons. Single viable CD3+CD4+CD8-CD45RO+ cells were sorted as the memory CD4+ T cells. CMV serostatus came from serum IgG against pp150, pp28, p38, p52. The sequencing sample was made of memory CD4+ T cells from blood. The receptor was derived from an adult in good health and CMV-seronegative. The chain joins TRBV6-7 to TRBJ1-2; 7 bases match TRBD1. TRBV6-7 is an ORF, with its function uncertain. The CDR3 DNA sequence: TGTGCCAGCGGTTCCAACAGGGGATCTGGCTACACCTTC. Protein: CASGSNRGSGYTF.